The 30 T cell receptor beta chains below come from one sample, sequenced in a study of control samples from healthy donors and cancer patients. Here immunoSEQ multiplex PCR was the method, and the copy in TCRdb shows in-frame clones only, minus some. The table shows about 190,000 clones, with just under 95% occurring only once. The sequenced sample consisted of blood. The receptors derive from a man between 18 and 35 years old in good health.

The chain carries TRBV28 and TRBJ1-4; TRBD1 aligns across 7 bases. Germline values: CDR1 MDHEN, CDR2 SYDVKM. Germline trimming cut 1 base from V and 7 bases from J; bases unmatched to any gene: 9. This CDR3 is 16 amino acids long. CDR3 sequence: CASSLFLPGQLEKLFF. The CDR3 DNA is TGTGCCAGCAGTTTATTCCTCCCGGGACAGCTTGAAAAACTGTTTTTT.

The chain combines TRBV27 with TRBJ1-1, with D perhaps matching TRBD1 (6 bases). The CDR3 extends over 14 amino acids. V was cut by 6 bases and J by 1 base, with 12 bases left in between. CDR1 and CDR2 from the germline V gene are MNHEY and SMNVEV (reference sequence). This chain's CDR3 is CASRAGDGNTEAFF. For the CDR3, the DNA is TGTGCCAGCAGGGCAGGGGACGGGAACACTGAAGCTTTCTTT.

This clone was detected only once. V gene TRBV10-2 combines with J gene TRBJ1-1, with TRBD1 as a possible D gene (5 bases). Germline lookup yields CDR1 WSHSY and CDR2 SAAADI. Trimming shortened V by 6 bases and J by 5 bases, and 16 bases separated the two germline ends. The CDR3 is made up of 14 amino acids. CDR3 protein: CASRRDFPWTEAFF. The DNA for the CDR3 is TGCGCCAGCAGGAGGGACTTCCCGTGGACTGAAGCTTTCTTT.

The chain employs TRBV6-5 and TRBJ1-1; D remains ambiguous. Trimming removed 5 bases at V and 3 bases at J, with 10 bases between. This CDR3 comprises 13 residues. Germline V CDR1 and CDR2: MNHEY, SVGAGI. The CDR3, as DNA: TGTGCCAGCAGTCGAGGGTGGGACACTGAAGCTTTCTTT. It translates to CASSRGWDTEAFF.

The chain links TRBV3-1 (or the pseudogene TRBV3-2) to TRBJ2-7, with D possibly called TRBD1 or TRBD2 (5 bases each). This CDR3 comprises 12 residues. Germline CDR1 reads LGHDT; CDR2 reads YNNKEL (reference sequence). The V end lost 3 bases, the J end lost 5 bases, and 8 bases lay between the germline ends. The CDR3 region has the DNA TGTGCCAGCAGCCAGGGGGACCACGAGCAGTACTTC. Amino acids: CASSQGDHEQYF.

The chain is built from TRBV3-1 (or the pseudogene TRBV3-2) and TRBJ1-2, with 8 bases that match TRBD1. V was clipped by 2 bases and J by 7 bases; unmatched bases: 9. The CDR3 contains 15 residues. Germline values: CDR1 LGHDT, CDR2 YNNKEL (reference sequence). CDR3 loop: CASSQSGQGGFGYTF. CDR3 DNA sequence: TGTGCCAGCAGCCAATCAGGACAGGGAGGGTTTGGCTACACCTTC.

The J gene is TRBJ2-5, the V gene TRBV30; 9 bases align to TRBD1. The germline gives CDR1 GTSNPN, CDR2 SVGIG (reference sequence). The trim removed 1 base at V and 4 bases at J, leaving 10 bases unmatched. This CDR3 is built from 16 residues. In DNA, the CDR3 is TGTGCCTGGAGTGGATTACAGGGGGCTCTTCGAGAGACCCAGTACTTC. It specifies CAWSGLQGALRETQYF.

The chain carries TRBV12-3 or TRBV12-4 and TRBJ1-5; D perhaps matches TRBD1 (5 bases). CDR3 length: 13 amino acids. The V end was cut by 7 bases, the J end by 4 bases, with 11 bases between. The CDR3 protein is CASNDGGNQPQHF. The DNA of the CDR3 is TGTGCCAGCAATGACGGGGGAAATCAGCCCCAGCATTTT.

V gene TRBV5-1 combines with J gene TRBJ2-7, with 10 bases lining up with TRBD1. The V segment lost 3 bases and the J segment 7 bases; nucleotides outside the gene matches: 7. Germline CDR1 SGHRS, CDR2 YFSETQ. The CDR3 sequence is 14 residues long. CDR3 protein: CASSYQDRGSEQYF. The CDR3 nucleotides read TGCGCCAGCAGCTACCAGGACAGGGGGAGTGAGCAGTACTTC.

The chain employs TRBV5-1 and TRBJ2-7, with 8 bases matching TRBD1. The CDR3 is 16 residues long. The germline gives CDR1 SGHRS, CDR2 YFSETQ. The J segment lost 5 bases and the V segment lost 2 bases, leaving 12 bases of the junction unmatched. Here the CDR3 DNA reads TGCGCCAGCAGCTTCGAGACGAACAGGGGGGTGAACGAGCAGTACTTC. This translates into CASSFETNRGVNEQYF.

This clone was detected only a few times. J is TRBJ1-5 and V is TRBV6-5, with TRBD1 identical over 7 bases. Germline V CDR1 and CDR2: MNHEY, SVGAGI. The V and J ends lost 5 bases and 2 bases, in that order; junction bases with no gene match: 6. The CDR3 consists of 15 residues. As DNA, the CDR3 is TGTGCCAGCAGTCGCTCCGGACAGGGCAATCAGCCCCAGCATTTT. This translates into CASSRSGQGNQPQHF.

The rearrangement joins TRBV5-1 to TRBJ2-7; TRBD1 matches 8 bases. Germline V gives CDR1 SGHRS, CDR2 YFSETQ. The junction had 8 bases not matched to a gene; V was cut back by 0 bases and J by 6 bases. The CDR3 is 15 amino acids. Here the CDR3 reads CASSLEARGRAEQYF. In DNA form, the CDR3 reads TGCGCCAGCAGCTTGGAAGCCAGGGGGCGGGCCGAGCAGTACTTC.

V is TRBV24-1 and J is TRBJ1-2; D perhaps matches TRBD1 (5 bases). This CDR3 region has 16 residues. V dropped 2 bases and J dropped 5 bases, with 17 bases sitting between them. Germline CDR1 KGHDR, CDR2 SFDVKD. Written as DNA, the CDR3 is TGTGCCACCAGTGATTCGGCGGAGGGGCGTAATTATGGCTACACCTTC. Translating it yields CATSDSAEGRNYGYTF.

This rearrangement joins TRBV29-1 to TRBJ1-2, with TRBD1 matching over 9 bases. The length of the CDR3 is 15 residues. Germline V lookup: CDR1 SQVTM, CDR2 ANQGSEA. With 3 bases clipped from V and 7 bases from J, the junction kept 12 bases outside the gene matches. The CDR3 DNA follows: TGCAGCGTTGACCGGGGACAGGGAGGGTACTCTGGCTACACCTTC. Its translation: CSVDRGQGGYSGYTF.

Only one count was recorded for this clone. The chain carries TRBV12-5 and TRBJ2-2; 10 bases map to TRBD1. CDR1 and CDR2 from the germline V gene are LGHNT and FRNRAP. This CDR3 contains 15 residues. With V trimmed by 7 bases and J by 7 bases, 9 bases remained unmatched. CDR3 region: CASAETGGRFGELFF. CDR3 DNA: TGTGCTAGTGCCGAGACAGGGGGCCGTTTCGGGGAGCTGTTTTTT. Using reference TRBV12-5 and TRBJ2-2 for the parts outside the CDR3, the full variable domain is DARVTQTPRHKVTEMGQEVTMRCQPILGHNTVFWYRQTMMQGLELLAYFRNRAPLDDSGMPKDRFSAEMPDATLATLKIQPSEPRDSAVYFCASAETGGRFGELFFGEGSRLTVL.

The chain links TRBV28 to TRBJ1-6, with TRBD1 matching 9 bases. This CDR3 has 14 residues. CDR1 MDHEN and CDR2 SYDVKM come from the germline V gene. V was clipped by 4 bases and J by 14 bases; unmatched bases: 9. The chain's CDR3 is CASSSRDRDRTLHF. CDR3 sequence (DNA): TGTGCCAGCAGTTCCCGGGACAGGGATAGAACCCTCCACTTT.

The chain uses TRBV24-1 and TRBJ1-5; D gene unclear. Germline lookup yields CDR1 KGHDR and CDR2 SFDVKD. Trimming removed 9 bases at V and 3 bases at J, with 5 bases between. The CDR3 has 11 amino acids. The CDR3 DNA is TGTGCCACCCCGGTCAATCAGCCCCAGCATTTT. Its protein is CATPVNQPQHF.

On this clone: Other DNA variants within this sample encode the same CDR3. This chain uses TRBV11-2 with TRBJ2-5; TRBD2 might be the D (8 bases). Germline lookup yields CDR1 SGHAT and CDR2 FQNNGV. This CDR3 has 17 residues. Trimming took off 1 base at V and 5 bases at J, with 20 bases between the two ends. This CDR3 is CASSLGTTGRGAETQYF. The CDR3 DNA sequence: TGTGCCAGCAGCTTAGGGACGACAGGGCGGGGGGCGGAGACCCAGTACTTC.

This chain joins TRBV12-3 or TRBV12-4 and TRBJ1-2; no definite D call. Trimming removed 5 bases at V and 2 bases at J, with 9 bases between. CDR3 length equals 13 residues. The CDR3 nucleotides read TGTGCCAGCAGTCCACACCAAAACTATGGCTACACCTTC. It codes for CASSPHQNYGYTF.

The V call is TRBV5-1, the J call TRBJ2-1; 7 bases agree with TRBD1. Germline V CDR1 and CDR2: SGHRS, YFSETQ. The length of the CDR3 is 14 residues. The trim removed 0 bases at V and 9 bases at J, leaving 6 bases unmatched. The CDR3 DNA reads TGCGCCAGCAGCTTGGGGACAGGTCCTCCTGAGCAGTTCTTC. It specifies CASSLGTGPPEQFF.

This clone came up many times. The chain links TRBV6-2 or TRBV6-3 to TRBJ1-5; D gene uncertain. Germline V gives CDR1 MNHEY, CDR2 SVGEGT. V was cut by 4 bases and J by 0 bases, with 7 bases left in between. This CDR3 comprises 14 residues. Here the CDR3 reads CASSSVSSNQPQHF. CDR3 bases: TGTGCCAGCAGTTCAGTGAGTAGCAATCAGCCCCAGCATTTT.

The chain uses TRBV7-3 and TRBJ2-2; 9 bases fit TRBD1. The CDR3 is 15 amino acids. CDR1 is SGHTA, CDR2 FQGTGA, per germline. V was clipped by 5 bases and J by 2 bases; unmatched bases: 3. CDR3 sequence: CASSPDRGNTGELFF. As DNA, the CDR3 is TGTGCCAGCAGCCCGGACAGGGGAAACACCGGGGAGCTGTTTTTT.

The DNA for the CDR3 is TGTGCTAGTGGGCGGGGGGACAATGAGCAGTTCTTC. Translation gives CASGRGDNEQFF. The rearrangement links TRBV12-5 to TRBJ2-1, with 8 bases fitting TRBD2. This CDR3 has 12 amino acids. V dropped 6 bases and J dropped 5; count of bases not matched to a gene: 0. Germline V gene sequence: CDR1 LGHNT, CDR2 FRNRAP. The full variable domain, in which reference TRBV12-5 and TRBJ2-1 provide the parts outside the CDR3, is DARVTQTPRHKVTEMGQEVTMRCQPILGHNTVFWYRQTMMQGLELLAYFRNRAPLDDSGMPKDRFSAEMPDATLATLKIQPSEPRDSAVYFCASGRGDNEQFFGPGTRLTVL.

The gene calls are TRBV30 and TRBJ2-7; 9 bases map to TRBD1. The CDR3 has 16 amino acids. In germline, CDR1 is GTSNPN, CDR2 SVGIG (reference sequence). The V gene end was trimmed by 0 bases and the J gene end by 3 bases; junction bases not matched to a gene: 9. The CDR3 DNA is TGTGCCTGGAGTGTGAGGGGTGACAGGGGGGGCTACGAGCAGTACTTC. Its protein product is CAWSVRGDRGGYEQYF.

This clone has only one observation. The rearrangement joins TRBV6-5 to TRBJ1-2; no definite D call. Deletions cut 4 bases from V and 8 bases from J, with 11 bases between. Germline V CDR1 and CDR2: MNHEY, SVGAGI. The CDR3 extends over 12 amino acids. The CDR3 loop is CASSSTAGGYTF. The CDR3 DNA reads TGTGCCAGCAGTTCGACTGCGGGGGGCTACACCTTC.

This chain uses TRBV2 with TRBJ1-4; D possibly corresponds to TRBD1 (5 bases). Germline-derived CDR1 and CDR2 are SNHLY and FYNNEI. Trimming removed 1 base at V and 8 bases at J, with 11 bases between. The CDR3 is made up of 14 amino acids. The CDR3 nucleotides are TGTGCCAGCAGTGAAGGTCAGGGACCCGAAAAACTGTTTTTT. Translated, it gives CASSEGQGPEKLFF.

The chain joins TRBV3-1 (or the pseudogene TRBV3-2) to TRBJ2-7; TRBD1 is a possible D gene (6 bases). CDR3 size: 14 residues. Germline V gene sequence: CDR1 LGHDT, CDR2 YNNKEL (reference sequence). The V end was cut by 3 bases, the J end by 5 bases, with 14 bases between. CDR3 protein: CASSQGRGPHEQYF. Here the CDR3 DNA reads TGTGCCAGCAGCCAGGGCAGGGGTCCCCACGAGCAGTACTTC.

The chain joins TRBV20-1 to TRBJ2-3; 13 nucleotides line up with TRBD2. This CDR3 has 16 amino acids. V trimming: 5 bases; J trimming: 5 bases; junction bases outside the gene matches: 10. From germline, CDR1 is DFQATT and CDR2 SNEGSKA (reference sequence). In DNA, the CDR3 is TGCAGTGCTGGTGCCCTACTAGCGGGGGGGATAGATACGCAGTATTTT. It specifies CSAGALLAGGIDTQYF.

CDR3 DNA: TGCGCCAGCAGCTCAAAGGCGGGACTAGCGGGATACAATGAGCAGTTCTTC. Translation gives CASSSKAGLAGYNEQFF. The rearrangement links TRBV5-1 to TRBJ2-1; TRBD2 agrees at 13 bases. With 3 bases clipped from V and 4 bases from J, the junction kept 7 bases outside the gene matches. CDR3 length: 17 residues. CDR1 SGHRS and CDR2 YFSETQ come from the germline V gene.

V usage is TRBV24-1 and J usage is TRBJ2-1, with 12 bases aligning to TRBD2. The length of the CDR3 is 16 residues. Trimming took 4 bases from V and 5 from J; bases not matched to a gene: 5. Germline CDR1 is KGHDR and CDR2 is SFDVKD. CDR3 region: CATSDPTSGGHNEQFF. For the CDR3, the DNA is TGTGCCACCAGTGACCCCACTAGCGGGGGGCACAATGAGCAGTTCTTC.